This T cell receptor beta chain is from a study of beta chain features in type 1 diabetes. Comment on this clone: Its antigen is as yet unknown.

Since all of the isolated RNA was reverse transcribed, expressed TCRB transcripts were what got sequenced. Produced via immunoSEQ multiplex PCR; TCRdb's table is partial and in-frame only. Of about 70,000 clones listed, roughly 50% are singletons. This CDR3 has 16 residues. The V gene lost 3 bases and the J gene lost 0 bases, with 12 bases spanning the gap. Per the germline V gene, CDR1 is MGHRA and CDR2 is YSYEKL. Study outcomes and limitations: Researchers report that Type 1 diabetes patients had moderately but significantly shorter TCRB CDR3s across all four CD4+ subsets. Shorter templates may be favored by PCR, equally so in patients and controls.

This TCR came from a man aged 30-40 years with type 1 diabetes. The chain links TRBV4-1 to TRBJ2-1, with D possibly being TRBD2 (5 bases). The specimen sequenced was central memory CD4+ T cells from blood. CDR3 sequence: CASSHSPADSYNEQFF. Written as DNA, the CDR3 is TGCGCCAGCAGCCACTCTCCAGCGGACTCCTACAATGAGCAGTTCTTC.